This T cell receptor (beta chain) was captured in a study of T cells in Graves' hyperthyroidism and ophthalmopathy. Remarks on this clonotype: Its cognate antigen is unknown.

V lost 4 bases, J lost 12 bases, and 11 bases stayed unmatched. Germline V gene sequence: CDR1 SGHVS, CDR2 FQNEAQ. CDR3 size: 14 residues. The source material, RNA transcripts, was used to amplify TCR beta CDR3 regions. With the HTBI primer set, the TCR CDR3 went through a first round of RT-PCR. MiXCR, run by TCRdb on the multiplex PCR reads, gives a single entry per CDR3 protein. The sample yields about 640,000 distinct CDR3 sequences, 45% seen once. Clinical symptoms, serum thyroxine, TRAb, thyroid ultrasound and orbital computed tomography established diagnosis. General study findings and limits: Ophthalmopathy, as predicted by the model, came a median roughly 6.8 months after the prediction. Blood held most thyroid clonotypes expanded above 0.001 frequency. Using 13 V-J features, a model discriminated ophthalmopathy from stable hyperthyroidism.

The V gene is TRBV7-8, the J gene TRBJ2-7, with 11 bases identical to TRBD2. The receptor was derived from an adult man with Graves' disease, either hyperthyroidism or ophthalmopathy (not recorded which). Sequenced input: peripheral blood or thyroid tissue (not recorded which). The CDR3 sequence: CASSSTSGSFKRYF. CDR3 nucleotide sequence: TGTGCCAGCAGCTCCACTAGCGGGAGTTTCAAGCGGTACTTC. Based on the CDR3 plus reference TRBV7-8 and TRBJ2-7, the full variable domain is GAGVSQSPRYKVAKRGQDVALRCDPISGHVSLFWYQQALGQGPEFLTYFQNEAQLDKSGLPSDRFFAERPEGSVSTLKIQRTQQEDSAVYLCASSSTSGSFKRYFGPGTRLTVT.